This T cell receptor beta chain was observed in a study of T cell responses to AZD1222 COVID-19 vaccine. Study findings and constraints: White British people made up most donors, females outnumbered males, and clonal diversity was possibly underestimated. Spike-specific TCR breadth and depth were elevated following two AZD1222 doses.

Libraries were prepared by immunoSEQ multiplex PCR; TCRdb keeps only in-frame clonotypes and omits some of them. The sample shows 210,000 or so clones, approximately 94% of them seen only once. For this clone: No antigen is known for it.

Sequencing was performed on peripheral blood, taken 28 days after the second dose of the MenACWY control vaccine. The TCR was taken from an adult who received the MenACWY meningococcal vaccine as a control.

The CDR3 reads CASSVGRADEQFF. CDR3 sequence (DNA): TGTGCCAGCAGCGTAGGTAGGGCGGACGAGCAGTTCTTC. The chain carries TRBV9 and TRBJ2-1; no firm D call. Trimming stripped 0 bases from V and 10 bases from J, with 11 bases between. Germline lookup yields CDR1 SGDLS and CDR2 YYNGEE. The CDR3 spans 13 residues.